These 16 T cell receptor beta chains were all obtained from the same sample, sequenced in a study of identical twins. TCRdb passed the 5' RACE reads through MiXCR, listing each CDR3 protein once. The sample contains 210,000 or so distinct CDR3 sequences, less than 20% of which appear only once. These data are also associated with another study on T cells expressing NK-cell markers.

Sequenced material: CD8+ T cells sorted from blood. The source is a young woman in good health.

The chain carries TRBV9 and TRBJ2-3; TRBD2 aligns across 7 bases. The V segment lost 3 bases and the J segment 1 base; nucleotides outside the gene matches: 5. The length of the CDR3 is 15 residues. CDR1 and CDR2 from the germline V gene are SGDLS and YYNGEE. The CDR3 protein is CASSAPAGGTDTQYF. As DNA, the CDR3 is TGTGCCAGCAGCGCACCTGCGGGGGGCACAGATACGCAGTATTTT.

This chain joins TRBV12-3 or TRBV12-4 and TRBJ2-2; the D is unclear. This CDR3 has 12 amino acids. The ends were cut back, 0 bases at V and 7 bases at J, with 3 bases in the middle. This CDR3 reads CASSLAIGELFF. CDR3 nucleotides: TGTGCCAGCAGTTTAGCGATCGGGGAGCTGTTTTTT.

The chain carries TRBV6-1 and TRBJ2-1; D gene uncertain. The V end lost 6 bases, the J end lost 2 bases, and 17 bases lay between the germline ends. CDR1 is MNHNS, CDR2 SASEGT, per germline. CDR3 size: 16 residues. CDR3 region: CASSREQENPYNEQFF. The CDR3 nucleotides read TGTGCCAGCAGCCGAGAGCAGGAGAACCCCTACAATGAGCAGTTCTTC.

The chain links TRBV27 to TRBJ2-1, with 9 nucleotides matching TRBD1. CDR1 and CDR2 from the germline V gene are MNHEY and SMNVEV (reference sequence). CDR3 length: 16 amino acids. J was trimmed by 6 bases and V by 2 bases; bases with no gene match: 8. In nucleotides, the CDR3 is TGTGCCAGCAGTTTAATCGGGGGACAGGGTCCCAATGAGCAGTTCTTC. Its protein product is CASSLIGGQGPNEQFF.

This clonotype has a handful of counts. The chain recombines TRBV9 with TRBJ2-1; D is perhaps TRBD1 (5 bases). Germline lookup yields CDR1 SGDLS and CDR2 YYNGEE. The germline V and J ends were trimmed by 4 bases and 8 bases, with 10 bases remaining between them. The CDR3 is made up of 12 amino acids. CDR3 sequence: CASSFPRDEQFF. The CDR3 coding sequence is TGTGCCAGCAGCTTCCCCAGGGATGAGCAGTTCTTC.

This clonotype was counted between two and nine times. The chain is built from TRBV5-1 and TRBJ2-7; no reliable D call. The germline gives CDR1 SGHRS, CDR2 YFSETQ. V lost 0 bases to trimming and J lost 5 bases, with 12 bases between them. CDR3 length equals 14 residues. CDR3 region: CASSLDSPDDEQYF. CDR3 bases: TGCGCCAGCAGCTTGGACAGTCCTGACGACGAGCAGTACTTC.

This clonotype was observed a handful of times. This chain connects TRBV6-6 to TRBJ2-1; D perhaps matches TRBD2 (5 bases). V was pared by 8 bases and J by 7 bases, with 15 bases between. Germline values: CDR1 MNHNY, CDR2 SVGAGI (reference sequence). CDR3 size: 13 residues. CDR3 loop: CASGLAYVNEQFF. Written as DNA, the CDR3 is TGTGCCAGCGGACTCGCTTATGTTAATGAGCAGTTCTTC.

This clonotype has a handful of counts. The rearrangement links TRBV7-6 to TRBJ2-7, with TRBD2 identical over 7 bases. CDR1 and CDR2 from the germline V gene are SGHVS and FNYEAQ. V shed 5 bases and J 4 bases; nucleotides not matched to a gene: 5. The CDR3 consists of 13 residues. This chain's CDR3 is CASSAGAFYEQYF. The CDR3 DNA reads TGTGCCAGCAGCGCGGGAGCCTTTTACGAGCAGTACTTC.

The rearrangement joins TRBV6-1 to TRBJ2-3, with 11 bases aligning to TRBD1. The germline gives CDR1 MNHNS, CDR2 SASEGT. CDR3 length equals 16 residues. V was clipped by 7 bases and J by 3 bases; unmatched bases: 9. Here the CDR3 reads CASTTPGQGGTDTQYF. The CDR3 DNA reads as TGTGCCAGCACCACACCGGGACAGGGGGGAACAGATACGCAGTATTTT.

This clonotype was observed a few times. The chain recombines TRBV12-3 or TRBV12-4 with TRBJ2-7; D assignment may be TRBD1 or TRBD2 (5 bases each). This CDR3 spans 13 amino acids. V lost 6 bases to trimming and J lost 6 bases, with 15 bases between them. This CDR3 reads CASSAGAGGEQYF. CDR3 in DNA: TGTGCCAGCAGCGCCGGGGCAGGAGGCGAGCAGTACTTC.

The genes are TRBV7-3 and TRBJ2-2; D perhaps matches TRBD1 (6 bases). The germline V gene has CDR1 SGHTA and CDR2 FQGTGA. CDR3 size: 14 residues. Trimming cost V 6 bases and J 4 bases, with 12 bases left between them. The CDR3 loop is CASSEGDSTGELFF. The DNA for the CDR3 is TGTGCCAGCAGTGAGGGGGATTCCACCGGGGAGCTGTTTTTT.

The V gene is TRBV6-5, the J gene TRBJ1-5; D is unclear. The CDR3 runs to 15 residues. Trimming cost V 0 bases and J 2 bases, with 8 bases left between them. The V gene's germline CDR1 is MNHEY and CDR2 SVGAGI. This CDR3 is CASSYSEAGNQPQHF. The CDR3 DNA is TGTGCCAGCAGTTACTCGGAAGCTGGCAATCAGCCCCAGCATTTT.

This chain links TRBV9 with TRBJ2-2; TRBD1 aligns across 8 bases. Germline CDR1 is SGDLS and CDR2 is YYNGEE. J was trimmed by 4 bases and V by 8 bases; bases with no gene match: 10. There are 15 residues in the CDR3. As DNA, the CDR3 is TGTGCCAGTTCTTCCGGGACAGGCACCACCGGGGAGCTGTTTTTT. Its translation is CASSSGTGTTGELFF.

This chain joins TRBV20-1 and TRBJ2-7; D possibly corresponds to TRBD1 (6 bases). The CDR3 totals 13 residues. Trimming removed 3 bases from V and 0 bases from J, with 9 bases in between. Germline V lookup: CDR1 DFQATT, CDR2 SNEGSKA (reference sequence). CDR3 region: CSASSGDSYEQYF. For the CDR3, the DNA is TGCAGTGCTAGTTCAGGGGACTCCTACGAGCAGTACTTC.

This clonotype was seen a handful of times. This rearrangement joins TRBV20-1 to TRBJ1-2, with D maybe TRBD1 (5 bases). V was shortened by 3 bases and J by 0 bases, with 11 bases between the two germline ends. Germline CDR1 reads DFQATT; CDR2 reads SNEGSKA (reference sequence). This CDR3 has 14 residues. The CDR3 is CSARTVLSNYGYTF. Here the CDR3 DNA reads TGCAGTGCTAGGACAGTTCTTTCTAACTATGGCTACACCTTC.

The chain carries TRBV3-1 and TRBJ2-1; D is possibly TRBD1 (5 bases). The CDR3 sequence is 15 residues long. Trimming cost V 0 bases and J 6 bases, with 12 bases left between them. In germline, CDR1 is LGHDT, CDR2 YNNKEL (reference sequence). The CDR3 nucleotides read TGTGCCAGCAGCCAAGATCCAGGGATTGGCAATGAGCAGTTCTTC. It encodes CASSQDPGIGNEQFF.